Each of the 19 T cell receptor beta chains below was sequenced from the same sample in a study of regulatory and conventional T cells in RAG deficiency. Blood CD4+ CD25-low CD127-high conventional T cells supplied the genomic DNA template. Assay used: immunoSEQ multiplex PCR; TCRdb lists only in-frame clones, some missing. The sample contains roughly 30,000 clones, 90% to 97% of which appear only once. The data were also submitted as part of a second study, on regulatory T cells. That publication notes: Amplification used 52 TRBV primers and 13 TRBJ primers.

Sequences were obtained from CD25- CD4+ T cells sorted from blood. The receptors come from a human donor in good health.

The chain carries TRBV9 and TRBJ2-1, with D perhaps TRBD2 (5 bases). The CDR3 sequence is 16 residues long. CDR1 and CDR2 (germline): SGDLS, YYNGEE. Deletions cut 3 bases from V and 0 bases from J, with 13 bases between. The chain's CDR3 is CASSGLSGSSYNEQFF. The DNA of the CDR3 is TGTGCCAGCAGCGGACTCAGCGGTAGCTCCTACAATGAGCAGTTCTTC.

V usage is TRBV5-5 and J usage is TRBJ1-1; 9 positions agree with TRBD1. In germline, CDR1 is SGHKS, CDR2 YYEKEE (reference sequence). The V gene end was trimmed by 5 bases and the J gene end by 1 base; junction bases not matched to a gene: 9. The CDR3 totals 16 residues. The CDR3 nucleotides are TGTGCCAGCAGACTACAGGGGGCTTTCACGAACACTGAAGCTTTCTTT. Protein product: CASRLQGAFTNTEAFF.

This chain uses TRBV5-1 with TRBJ1-2; 10 nucleotides agree with TRBD1. The V gene end was trimmed by 2 bases and the J gene end by 8 bases; junction bases not matched to a gene: 12. The CDR3 spans 16 residues. From germline, CDR1 is SGHRS and CDR2 YFSETQ. DNA for the CDR3: TGCGCCAGCAGCTTCGCTATCTGGGACAGGGGATACGGCTACACCTTC. Its protein product is CASSFAIWDRGYGYTF. Drawing the rest from reference TRBV5-1 and TRBJ1-2, the complete variable domain is KAGVTQTPRYLIKTRGQQVTLSCSPISGHRSVSWYQQTPGQGLQFLFEYFSETQRNKGNFPGRFSGRQFSNSRSEMNVSTLELGDSALYLCASSFAIWDRGYGYTFGSGTRLTVV.

This clone was detected once. The CDR3 here is CASIAGGQADTQYF. CDR3 DNA sequence: TGTGCCAGTATCGCGGGGGGCCAAGCAGATACGCAGTATTTT. The rearrangement joins TRBV19 to TRBJ2-3, with 8 bases matching TRBD2. Per the germline V gene, CDR1 is LNHDA and CDR2 is SQIVND (reference sequence). This CDR3 contains 14 residues. V was pared by 7 bases and J by 4 bases, with 7 bases of the junction left unmatched.

For the CDR3, the DNA is TGTGCCAGCAGCGCAGTACCCAGAAACTACGAGCAGTACTTC. Protein: CASSAVPRNYEQYF. The chain recombines TRBV7-2 with TRBJ2-7; D is unclear. With 5 bases removed from V and 3 bases from J, the gap between germline ends came to 14 bases. CDR1 and CDR2 (germline): SGHTA, FQGNSA. The CDR3 totals 14 residues.

This clone was counted a single time. This chain links TRBV5-4 with TRBJ1-1; D remains ambiguous. V lost 6 bases, J lost 1 base, and 10 bases lay in between. This CDR3 is 13 amino acids long. Germline lookup yields CDR1 SGHNT and CDR2 YYREEE (reference sequence). The CDR3 DNA sequence: TGTGCCAGCACCCCGAGACAGAACACTGAAGCTTTCTTT. Residues: CASTPRQNTEAFF.

This clone was detected a few times. This chain joins TRBV5-6 and TRBJ1-4, with 8 bases fitting TRBD1. The trim removed 1 base at V and 5 bases at J, leaving 7 bases unmatched. This CDR3 spans 16 amino acids. Germline V gene sequence: CDR1 SGHDT, CDR2 YYEEEE. CDR3 residues: CASSLTPGTGNEKLFF. For the CDR3, the DNA is TGTGCCAGCAGCTTGACCCCCGGGACAGGCAATGAAAAACTGTTTTTT.

The chain couples TRBV5-4 to TRBJ1-4; tentative D call: TRBD1 (5 bases). The germline CDR1 and CDR2 sequences are SGHNT and YYREEE (reference sequence). The CDR3 is made up of 15 amino acids. Trimming took off 1 base at V and 5 bases at J, with 12 bases between the two ends. The chain's CDR3 is CASSLNTGANEKLFF. DNA of the CDR3: TGTGCCAGCAGCTTGAATACAGGCGCAAATGAAAAACTGTTTTTT.

The rearrangement joins TRBV6-1 to TRBJ2-7, with a weak D call TRBD1 (6 bases). This CDR3 region has 15 residues. CDR1 and CDR2 from the germline V gene are MNHNS and SASEGT. Trimming stripped 2 bases from V and 0 bases from J, with 11 bases between. CDR3 in DNA: TGTGCCAGCAGTGAAACGCCAGGGGTCTCCTACGAGCAGTACTTC. Its protein product is CASSETPGVSYEQYF.

This clone has just one count. V usage is TRBV7-9 and J usage is TRBJ2-7; weak D call: TRBD2 (6 bases). CDR1 and CDR2 from the germline V gene are SEHNR and FQNEAQ (reference sequence). The CDR3 is 15 residues long. V was shortened by 3 bases and J by 0 bases, with 12 bases between the two germline ends. The CDR3 sequence is CASSLISGASYEQYF. The CDR3 DNA is TGTGCCAGCAGCTTGATTAGCGGAGCCTCCTACGAGCAGTACTTC.

CDR3 in DNA: TGCGCCAGCAGCCCGGACAGGGCGAGGATAAATTCCTACGAGCAGTACTTC. Its translation: CASSPDRARINSYEQYF. The chain carries TRBV5-1 and TRBJ2-7; 8 bases align to TRBD1. With V trimmed by 4 bases and J by 1 base, 13 bases remained unmatched. Per the germline V gene, CDR1 is SGHRS and CDR2 is YFSETQ. The CDR3 covers 17 residues.

The chain links TRBV6-1 to TRBJ2-2, with unresolved D. Trimming took off 2 bases at V and 7 bases at J, with 11 bases between the two ends. Germline-derived CDR1 and CDR2 are MNHNS and SASEGT. CDR3 length equals 14 residues. The CDR3 spells CASSESLVGGELFF. CDR3 bases: TGTGCCAGCAGTGAAAGTTTAGTTGGCGGGGAGCTGTTTTTT.

This clone has just one count. The chain uses TRBV18 and TRBJ1-2, with D tentatively TRBD1 (6 bases). Germline CDR1 reads KGHSH; CDR2 reads LQKENI. The ends were cut back, 3 bases at V and 2 bases at J, with 10 bases in the middle. The CDR3 loop spans 14 amino acids. CDR3 protein: CASSPPDRNYGYTF. The CDR3 region has the DNA TGTGCCAGCTCACCTCCGGACAGAAACTATGGCTACACCTTC.

The chain carries TRBV7-9 and TRBJ1-2; D is uncertain. Trimming shortened V by 5 bases and J by 4 bases, and 14 bases separated the two germline ends. Germline CDR1 and CDR2: SEHNR and FQNEAQ (reference sequence). The CDR3 contains 14 residues. CDR3 amino acids: CASSPDGDFYGYTF. The CDR3 bases are TGTGCCAGCAGCCCCGACGGAGATTTCTATGGCTACACCTTC.

V is TRBV30 and J is TRBJ2-7; maybe TRBD1 (6 bases). Germline CDR1 and CDR2: GTSNPN and SVGIG (reference sequence). Trimming left V 5 bases short and J 4 bases short, with 18 bases between. This CDR3 is 14 amino acids long. The CDR3, as DNA: TGTGCCTGGCGAGGGACAAACGATAATTACGAGCAGTACTTC. Translation: CAWRGTNDNYEQYF.

On this clone itself: Mismatch with germline at one junction end may stem from a read error. At the DNA level, this CDR3 is encoded by other sequences in the same sample as well. The chain combines TRBV7-8 with TRBJ1-6; 9 bases are a match to TRBD1. This CDR3 region has 18 residues. Germline V gene lookup returns CDR1 SGHVS and CDR2 FQNEAQ. This CDR3 is CASSTERGQGSYNSPLHF. CDR3 coding DNA: TGTGCCAGCAGCACAGAAAGGGGACAGGGCTCCTATAATTCCCCCCTCCACTTT.

The chain uses TRBV5-1 and TRBJ1-5; unclear D gene. The ends were cut back, 2 bases at V and 4 bases at J, with 7 bases in the middle. CDR1 is SGHRS and CDR2 is YFSETQ in the germline V gene. The CDR3 has 13 residues. The CDR3 nucleotides read TGCGCCAGCAGCTTTGGGAGAAATCAGCCCCAGCATTTT. Its translation: CASSFGRNQPQHF.

The chain has TRBV29-1 and TRBJ2-1; TRBD2 agrees at 14 bases. Trimming at V came to 7 bases and at J to 6 bases, leaving 5 bases not matched to a gene. The CDR3 covers 14 residues. Germline CDR1 reads SQVTM; CDR2 reads ANQGSEA. The CDR3 sequence: CSAMGLAGANEQFF. The CDR3 bases are TGCAGCGCAATGGGACTAGCGGGAGCCAATGAGCAGTTCTTC.

The chain carries TRBV6-6 and TRBJ2-7; possibly TRBD1 for D (6 bases). This CDR3 region has 14 residues. V was pared by 2 bases and J by 4 bases, with 12 bases between. Per germline, CDR1 MNHNY and CDR2 SVGAGI (reference sequence). The CDR3 here is CASSYKAGEYEQYF. For the CDR3, the DNA is TGTGCCAGCAGTTACAAAGCAGGGGAGTACGAGCAGTACTTC.